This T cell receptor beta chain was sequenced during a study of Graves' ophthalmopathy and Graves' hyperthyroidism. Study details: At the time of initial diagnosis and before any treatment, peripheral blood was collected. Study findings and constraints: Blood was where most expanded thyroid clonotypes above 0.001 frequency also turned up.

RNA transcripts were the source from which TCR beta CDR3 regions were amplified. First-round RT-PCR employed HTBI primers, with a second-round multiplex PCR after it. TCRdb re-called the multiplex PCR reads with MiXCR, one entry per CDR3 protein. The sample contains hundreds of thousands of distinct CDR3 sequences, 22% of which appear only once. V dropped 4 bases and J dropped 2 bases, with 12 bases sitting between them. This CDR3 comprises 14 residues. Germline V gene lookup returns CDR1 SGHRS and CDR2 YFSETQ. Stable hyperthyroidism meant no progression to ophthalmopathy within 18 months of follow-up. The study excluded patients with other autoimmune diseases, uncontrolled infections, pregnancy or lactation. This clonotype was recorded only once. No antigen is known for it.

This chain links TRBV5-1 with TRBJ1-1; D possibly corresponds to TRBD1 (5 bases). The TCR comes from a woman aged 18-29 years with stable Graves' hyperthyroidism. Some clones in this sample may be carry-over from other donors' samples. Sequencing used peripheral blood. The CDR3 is CASSRGDGNTEAFF. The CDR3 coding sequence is TGCGCCAGCAGCAGAGGGGATGGAAACACTGAAGCTTTCTTT.